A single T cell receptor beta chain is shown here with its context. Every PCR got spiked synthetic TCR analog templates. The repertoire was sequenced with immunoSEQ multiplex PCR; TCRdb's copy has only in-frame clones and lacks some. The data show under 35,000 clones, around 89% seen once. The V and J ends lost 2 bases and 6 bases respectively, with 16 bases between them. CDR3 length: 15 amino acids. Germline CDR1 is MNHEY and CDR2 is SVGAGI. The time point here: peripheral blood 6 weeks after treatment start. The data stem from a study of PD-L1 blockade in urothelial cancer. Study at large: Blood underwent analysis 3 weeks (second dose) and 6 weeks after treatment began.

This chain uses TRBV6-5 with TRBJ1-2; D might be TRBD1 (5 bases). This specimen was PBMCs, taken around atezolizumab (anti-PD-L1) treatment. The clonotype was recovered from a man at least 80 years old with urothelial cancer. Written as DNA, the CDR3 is TGTGCCAGCAGTTACGTTCAGGGAAGAGAAAATGGCTACACCTTC. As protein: CASSYVQGRENGYTF.